This is a list of T cell receptor beta chains from one sample in a study of cytomegalovirus exposure and HLA in healthy donors. Produced via immunoSEQ multiplex PCR; TCRdb's table is partial and in-frame only. Here the sample spans about 130,000 clones, over 60% being singletons. Sequencing used PBMCs. These receptors all stem from a female donor in good health and CMV-seronegative. The conserved cysteine and the conserved F or W are not part of the CDR3 here. The size field is filled for only some rows; it gives once, few, many or a size class.

v_gene,j_gene,abundance,CDR3aa
TRBV27,TRBJ2-7,-,ASSFAAGGGYEQY
TRBV21-1,TRBJ1-2,-,ASSKAGGQGNGYT
TRBV2,TRBJ1-5,-,ASSDLGAWMNQPQH
TRBV7-9,TRBJ2-1,-,ASSPGTSGYNEQF
TRBV10-3,TRBJ1-1,-,AISDPGRENTEAF
TRBV5-8,TRBJ2-5,-,ASSVGLRETQY
TRBV5-6,TRBJ1-1,-,ASSFMNTEAF
TRBV4-1,TRBJ2-7,-,ASSQTLTGGSYEQY
TRBV5-4,TRBJ1-4,-,ASSLDPGGDEKLF
TRBV9,TRBJ2-1,few,ASSEDYLNEQF
TRBV13,TRBJ2-1,few,ASSLLGTGRNEQF
TRBV5-1,TRBJ2-3,-,ASSLVTGGGDTQY
TRBV9,TRBJ2-2,-,ASRQTANTGELF
TRBV7-3,TRBJ2-7,-,ASSSQGSPYEQY
TRBV5-1,TRBJ2-1,-,ASSFGGTYNEQF
TRBV6-1,TRBJ2-3,-,ASSERTWGGLTDTQY